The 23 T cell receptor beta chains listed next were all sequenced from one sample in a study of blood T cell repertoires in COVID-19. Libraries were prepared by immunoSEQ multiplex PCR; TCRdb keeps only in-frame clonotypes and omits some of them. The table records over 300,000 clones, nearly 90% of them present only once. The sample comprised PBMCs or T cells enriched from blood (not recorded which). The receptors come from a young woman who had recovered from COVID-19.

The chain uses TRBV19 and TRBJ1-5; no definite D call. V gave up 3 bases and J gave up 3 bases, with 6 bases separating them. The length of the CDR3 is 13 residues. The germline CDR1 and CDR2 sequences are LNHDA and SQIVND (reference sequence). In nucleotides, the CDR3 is TGTGCCAGTAGTATGCGTCCCAATCAGCCCCAGCATTTT. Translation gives CASSMRPNQPQHF.

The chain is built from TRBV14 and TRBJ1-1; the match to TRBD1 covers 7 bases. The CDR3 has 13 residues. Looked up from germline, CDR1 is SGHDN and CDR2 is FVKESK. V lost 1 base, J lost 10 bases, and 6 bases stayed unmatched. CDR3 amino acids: CASSQGQGDRAFF. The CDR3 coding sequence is TGTGCCAGCAGCCAAGGACAGGGCGATCGAGCTTTCTTT.

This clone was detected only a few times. The CDR3 DNA follows: TGTGCCAGCAGCGGACAGGGGGTTGATTCACCCCTCCACTTT. Amino acid sequence: CASSGQGVDSPLHF. The chain employs TRBV13 and TRBJ1-6; 10 bases map to TRBD1. V gave up 5 bases and J gave up 8 bases; unmatched junction bases: 3. The CDR3 has 14 residues. CDR1 and CDR2 from the germline V gene are PRHDT and FYEKMQ (reference sequence).

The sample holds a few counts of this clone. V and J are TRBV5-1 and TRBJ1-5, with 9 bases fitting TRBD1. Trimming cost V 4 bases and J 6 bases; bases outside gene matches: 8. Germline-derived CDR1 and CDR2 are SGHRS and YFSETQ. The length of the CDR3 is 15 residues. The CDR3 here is CASSIGGTGSQPQHF. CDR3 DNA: TGCGCCAGCAGCATCGGCGGGACAGGGAGTCAGCCCCAGCATTTT.

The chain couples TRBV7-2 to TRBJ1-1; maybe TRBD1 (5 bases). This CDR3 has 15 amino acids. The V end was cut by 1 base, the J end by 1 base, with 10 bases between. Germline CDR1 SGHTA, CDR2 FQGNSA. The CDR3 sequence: CASSLVDSSNTEAFF. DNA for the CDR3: TGTGCCAGCAGCTTAGTTGACAGCTCGAACACTGAAGCTTTCTTT.

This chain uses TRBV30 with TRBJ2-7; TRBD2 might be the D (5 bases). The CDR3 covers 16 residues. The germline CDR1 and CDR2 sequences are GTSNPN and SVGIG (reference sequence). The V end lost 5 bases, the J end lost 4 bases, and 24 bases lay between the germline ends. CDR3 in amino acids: CAWAVVDGKGVYEQYF. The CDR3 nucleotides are TGTGCCTGGGCTGTGGTGGACGGGAAAGGCGTTTACGAGCAGTACTTC.

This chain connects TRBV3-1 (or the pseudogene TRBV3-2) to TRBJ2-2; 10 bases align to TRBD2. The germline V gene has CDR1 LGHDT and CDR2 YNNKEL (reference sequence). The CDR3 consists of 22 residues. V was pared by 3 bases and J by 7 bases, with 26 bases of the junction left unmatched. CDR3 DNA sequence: TGTGCCAGCAGCCAGTATACCGTTCGGCCCCCCCCCGCTAGCGGGGGTTTCGGGGAGCTGTTTTTT. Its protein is CASSQYTVRPPPASGGFGELFF.

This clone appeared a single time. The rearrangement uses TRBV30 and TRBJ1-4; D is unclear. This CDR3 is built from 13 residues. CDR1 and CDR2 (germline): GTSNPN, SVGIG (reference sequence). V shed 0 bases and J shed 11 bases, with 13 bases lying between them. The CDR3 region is CAWSVRGYSKLFF. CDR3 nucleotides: TGTGCCTGGAGTGTAAGAGGATACTCCAAACTGTTTTTT.

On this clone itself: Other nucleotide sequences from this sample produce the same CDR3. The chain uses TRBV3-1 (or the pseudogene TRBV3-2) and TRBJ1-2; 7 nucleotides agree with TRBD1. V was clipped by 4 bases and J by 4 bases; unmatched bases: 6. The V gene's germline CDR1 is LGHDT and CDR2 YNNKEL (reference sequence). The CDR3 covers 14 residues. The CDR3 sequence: CASSPRQGSYGYTF. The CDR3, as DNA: TGTGCCAGCAGCCCCAGACAGGGAAGCTATGGCTACACCTTC.

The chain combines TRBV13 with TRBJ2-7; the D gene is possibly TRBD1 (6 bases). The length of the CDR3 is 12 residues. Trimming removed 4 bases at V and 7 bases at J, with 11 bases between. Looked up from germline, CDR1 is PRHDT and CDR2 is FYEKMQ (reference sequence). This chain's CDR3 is CASSSPTGEQYF. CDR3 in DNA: TGTGCCAGCAGCTCCCCGACAGGAGAGCAGTACTTC.

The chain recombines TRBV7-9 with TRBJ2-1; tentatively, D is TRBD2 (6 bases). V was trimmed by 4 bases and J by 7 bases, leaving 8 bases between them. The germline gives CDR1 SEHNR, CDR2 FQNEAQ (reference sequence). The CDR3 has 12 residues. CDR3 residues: CASSYGGNEQFF. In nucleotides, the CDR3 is TGTGCCAGCAGCTATGGGGGGAATGAGCAGTTCTTC.

CDR3 bases: TGTGCCAGTGGTCAGGGGTTAGCAGATACGCAGTATTTT. Its translation is CASGQGLADTQYF. This sequence joins TRBV7-2 and TRBJ2-3, with D perhaps matching TRBD1 (6 bases). CDR1 and CDR2 (germline): SGHTA, FQGNSA. Trimming shortened V by 9 bases and J by 4 bases, and 14 bases separated the two germline ends. The CDR3 length is 13 residues.

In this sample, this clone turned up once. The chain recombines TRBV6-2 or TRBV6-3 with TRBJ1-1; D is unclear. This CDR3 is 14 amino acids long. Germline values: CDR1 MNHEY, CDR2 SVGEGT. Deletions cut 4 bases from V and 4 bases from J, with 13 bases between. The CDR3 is CASSLKVGSTEAFF. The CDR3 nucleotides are TGTGCCAGCAGTTTGAAGGTGGGGAGCACTGAAGCTTTCTTT.

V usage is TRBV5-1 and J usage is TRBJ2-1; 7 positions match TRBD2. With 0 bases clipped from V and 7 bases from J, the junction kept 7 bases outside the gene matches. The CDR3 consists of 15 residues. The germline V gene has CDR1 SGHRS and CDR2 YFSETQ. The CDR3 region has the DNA TGCGCCAGCAGCTTGGATCCGGGGACTACAAATGAGCAGTTCTTC. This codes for CASSLDPGTTNEQFF.

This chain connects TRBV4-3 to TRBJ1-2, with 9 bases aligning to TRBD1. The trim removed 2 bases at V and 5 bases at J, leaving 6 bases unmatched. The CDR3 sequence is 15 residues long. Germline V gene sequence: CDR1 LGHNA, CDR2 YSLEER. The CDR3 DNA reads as TGCGCCAGCAGCCAACCGGGACAGGGAATTTATGGCTACACCTTC. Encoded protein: CASSQPGQGIYGYTF.

CDR3 loop: CASSQTPGQGAEKLFF. CDR3 bases: TGCGCCAGCAGCCAAACCCCCGGACAGGGAGCTGAAAAACTGTTTTTT. The chain combines TRBV4-1 with TRBJ1-4; 8 positions match TRBD1. This CDR3 has 16 residues. Germline V gives CDR1 MGHRA, CDR2 YSYEKL. Trimming at V came to 2 bases and at J to 7 bases, leaving 9 bases not matched to a gene.

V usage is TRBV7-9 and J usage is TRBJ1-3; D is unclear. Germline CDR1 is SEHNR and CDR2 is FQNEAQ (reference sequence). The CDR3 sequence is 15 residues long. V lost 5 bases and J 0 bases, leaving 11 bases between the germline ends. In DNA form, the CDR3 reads TGTGCCAGCAGCCCGAGGGCCTCCTCTGGAAACACCATATATTTT. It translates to CASSPRASSGNTIYF.

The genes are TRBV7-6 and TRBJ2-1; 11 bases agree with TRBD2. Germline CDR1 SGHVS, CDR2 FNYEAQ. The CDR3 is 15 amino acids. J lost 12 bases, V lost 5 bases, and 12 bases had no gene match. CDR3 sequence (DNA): TGTGCCAGCAGCCCTCGTGGTAGCGGGGGGGCCGGGCAGTTCTTC. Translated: CASSPRGSGGAGQFF.

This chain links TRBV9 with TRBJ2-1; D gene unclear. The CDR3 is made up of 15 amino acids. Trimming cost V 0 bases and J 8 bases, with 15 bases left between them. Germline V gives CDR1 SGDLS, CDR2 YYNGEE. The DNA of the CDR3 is TGTGCCAGCAGCGTAGTCTTGACCGCTCGGGATGAGCAGTTCTTC. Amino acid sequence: CASSVVLTARDEQFF.

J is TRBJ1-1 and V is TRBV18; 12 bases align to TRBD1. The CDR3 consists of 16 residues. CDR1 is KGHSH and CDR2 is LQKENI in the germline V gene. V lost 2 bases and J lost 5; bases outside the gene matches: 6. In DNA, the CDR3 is TGTGCCAGCTCACCAGGGACAGGGGGCGGCAAAACTGAAGCTTTCTTT. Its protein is CASSPGTGGGKTEAFF.

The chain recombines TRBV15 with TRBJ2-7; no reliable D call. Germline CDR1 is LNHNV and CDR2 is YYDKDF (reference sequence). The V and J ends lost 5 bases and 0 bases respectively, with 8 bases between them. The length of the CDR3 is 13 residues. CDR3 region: CATSVRNSYEQYF. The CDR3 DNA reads TGTGCCACCAGCGTCAGGAACTCCTACGAGCAGTACTTC.

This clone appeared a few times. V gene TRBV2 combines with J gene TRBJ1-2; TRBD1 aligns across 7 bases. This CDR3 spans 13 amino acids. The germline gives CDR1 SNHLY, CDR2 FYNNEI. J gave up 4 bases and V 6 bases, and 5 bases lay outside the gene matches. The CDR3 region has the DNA TGTGCCAGCAGAGGACAGGTCGCCTATGGCTACACCTTC. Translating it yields CASRGQVAYGYTF. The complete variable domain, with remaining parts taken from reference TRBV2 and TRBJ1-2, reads EPEVTQTPSHQVTQMGQEVILRCVPISNHLYFYWYRQILGQKVEFLVSFYNNEISEKSEIFDDQFSVERPDGSNFTLKIRSTKLEDSAMYFCASRGQVAYGYTFGSGTRLTVV.

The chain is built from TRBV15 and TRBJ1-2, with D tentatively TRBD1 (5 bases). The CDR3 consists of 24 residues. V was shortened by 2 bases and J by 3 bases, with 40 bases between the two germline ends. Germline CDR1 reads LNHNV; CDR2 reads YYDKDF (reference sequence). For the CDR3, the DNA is TGTGCCACCAGCAGATCTTCGGGGGGAGACCTCCCCTCCCCGGAGACAGAGCTTGACTATGGCTACACCTTC. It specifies CATSRSSGGDLPSPETELDYGYTF.